The 4 T cell receptor beta chains given below trace back to one sample, sequenced in a study of blood T cell repertoires in COVID-19. Here immunoSEQ multiplex PCR was the method, and the copy in TCRdb shows in-frame clones only, minus some. The table lists 120,000 or so clones, 88% of them singletons, with 1.5% to 1.7% in the top ten. The sample comprised peripheral blood. The receptors were gathered from a human donor in a cohort sampled during active COVID-19.

V gene TRBV24-1 combines with J gene TRBJ2-7, with 8 positions matching TRBD1. Per germline, CDR1 KGHDR and CDR2 SFDVKD. CDR3 length: 17 amino acids. Trimming removed 4 bases from V and 7 bases from J; junction bases left unmatched: 17. DNA for the CDR3: TGTGCCACCAGTGACATTACAACCTCCCAGGGGGCAGGGGAGCAGTACTTC. Its protein is CATSDITTSQGAGEQYF.

The V and J genes are TRBV7-2 and TRBJ2-7; a possible D gene is TRBD2 (6 bases). CDR3 length: 14 amino acids. V was shortened by 2 bases and J by 6 bases, with 14 bases between the two germline ends. Looked up from germline, CDR1 is SGHTA and CDR2 is FQGNSA. CDR3 sequence reads: CASSLNGGVGEQYF. For the CDR3, the DNA is TGTGCCAGCAGCTTAAACGGGGGTGTGGGCGAGCAGTACTTC.

DNA of the CDR3: TGTGCCAGCAGCCCGGACAGAACCTATCAGCCCCAGCATTTT. Protein: CASSPDRTYQPQHF. The chain has TRBV2 and TRBJ1-5; D may be TRBD1 (6 bases). The germline V gene encodes CDR1 SNHLY and CDR2 FYNNEI. This CDR3 contains 14 residues. V was pared by 6 bases and J by 5 bases, with 14 bases between.

Comments on this clone: The sample contains more than one DNA sequence encoding this CDR3. The chain recombines TRBV18 with TRBJ2-7; TRBD2 matches at 9 bases. The germline gives CDR1 KGHSH, CDR2 LQKENI. V lost 6 bases and J lost 0; bases outside the gene matches: 6. The CDR3 length is 15 residues. The DNA of the CDR3 is TGTGCCAGCTCTCCCGGACTAGCGAACTCCTACGAGCAGTACTTC. This encodes CASSPGLANSYEQYF.